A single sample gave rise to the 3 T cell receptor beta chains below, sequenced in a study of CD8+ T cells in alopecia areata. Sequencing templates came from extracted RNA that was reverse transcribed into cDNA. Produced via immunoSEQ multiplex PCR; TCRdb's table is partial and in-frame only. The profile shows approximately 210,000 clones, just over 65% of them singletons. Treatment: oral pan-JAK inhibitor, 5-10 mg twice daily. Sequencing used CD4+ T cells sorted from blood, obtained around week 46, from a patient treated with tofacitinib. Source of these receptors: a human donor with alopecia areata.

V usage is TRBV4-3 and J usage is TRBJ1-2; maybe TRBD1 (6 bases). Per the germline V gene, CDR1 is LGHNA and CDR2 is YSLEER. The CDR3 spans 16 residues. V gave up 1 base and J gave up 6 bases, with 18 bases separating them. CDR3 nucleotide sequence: TGCGCCAGCAGCCAAGTAACCGGGACACGGATCGATGGCTACACCTTC. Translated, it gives CASSQVTGTRIDGYTF.

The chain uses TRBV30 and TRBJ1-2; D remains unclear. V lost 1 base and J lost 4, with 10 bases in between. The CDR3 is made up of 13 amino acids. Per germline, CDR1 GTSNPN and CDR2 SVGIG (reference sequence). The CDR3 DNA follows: TGTGCCTGGAGTGGGGAATCCCGCTATGGCTACACCTTC. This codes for CAWSGESRYGYTF.

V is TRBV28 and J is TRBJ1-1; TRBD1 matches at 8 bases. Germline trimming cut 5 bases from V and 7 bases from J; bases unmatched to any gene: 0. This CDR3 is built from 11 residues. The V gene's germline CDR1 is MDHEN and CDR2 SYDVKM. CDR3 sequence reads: CASSGQGEAFF. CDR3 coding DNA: TGTGCCAGCAGTGGACAGGGTGAAGCTTTCTTT.